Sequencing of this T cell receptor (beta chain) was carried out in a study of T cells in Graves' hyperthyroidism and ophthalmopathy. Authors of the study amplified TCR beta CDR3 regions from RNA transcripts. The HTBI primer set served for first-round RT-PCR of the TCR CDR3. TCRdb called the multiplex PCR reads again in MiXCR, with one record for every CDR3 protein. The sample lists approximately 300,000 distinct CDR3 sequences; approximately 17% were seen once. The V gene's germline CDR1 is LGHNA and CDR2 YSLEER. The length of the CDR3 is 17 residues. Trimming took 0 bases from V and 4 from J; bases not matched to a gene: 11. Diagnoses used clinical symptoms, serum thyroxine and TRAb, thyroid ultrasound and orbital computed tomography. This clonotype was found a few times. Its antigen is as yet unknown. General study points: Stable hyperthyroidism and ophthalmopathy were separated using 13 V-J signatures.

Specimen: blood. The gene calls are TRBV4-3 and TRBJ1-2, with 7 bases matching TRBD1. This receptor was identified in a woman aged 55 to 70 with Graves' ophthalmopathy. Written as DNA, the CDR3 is TGCGCCAGCAGCCAAGATGGAGACAGGGAGATTCCCTATGGCTACACCTTC. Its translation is CASSQDGDREIPYGYTF.